This T cell receptor beta chain was sequenced for a study of a mutant IDH1 vaccine in newly diagnosed glioma. Generated by immunoSEQ multiplex PCR, the TCRdb table keeps only in-frame clones and is missing some. The top ten hold 7.4% of the sample, which has 85,000 to 100,000 clones, 80% to 90% seen once. Trimming left V 7 bases short and J 2 bases short, with 7 bases between. Germline CDR1 and CDR2: DFQATT and SNEGSKA (reference sequence). The CDR3 has 11 amino acids. Time point of the sample: baseline, week 1 (first vaccination visit). Documented treatment: pre-vaccination baseline after standard-of-care therapy. This clone was found once.

This chain uses TRBV20-1 with TRBJ2-3; D not resolved. The receptor was derived from a woman in her fifties or sixties with glioma. Material: PBMCs, obtained from a glioma patient treated with radiotherapy, temozolomide or both. In DNA form, the CDR3 reads TGCAGTGTTCGGGTCACAGATACGCAGTATTTT. It yields the protein CSVRVTDTQYF.